The T cell receptor beta chain described here comes from a study of cytomegalovirus exposure and HLA in healthy donors. Turning to this clone: The antigen remains unidentified.

Primers included in the PCR were 60 Vbeta and 13 Jbeta primers. TCRdb keeps only in-frame clones here, not all; method: immunoSEQ multiplex PCR. The sample shows around 120,000 clones, 55% to 75% of them seen only once. Study-wide points: Presence/absence analyses supposed approximately even sequencing depth among donors. For TCR beta chains, V- and J-gene trimming was later linked to a missense DCLRE1C variant. The Asian-associated ancestry cluster reportedly had fewer N-insertions than the approximately 670-donor mean in a later analysis.

The TCR was taken from a human donor in good health. Sequenced material: PBMCs.

This chain's CDR3 is CASSLNLYGYTF. The CDR3 DNA is TGTGCCAGCAGCTTAAATCTCTATGGCTACACCTTC. The chain links TRBV11-1 to TRBJ1-2; no definite D call. CDR1 and CDR2 (germline): SGHAT, FQDESV (reference sequence). V lost 2 bases, J lost 4 bases, and 5 bases lay in between. There are 12 residues in the CDR3.